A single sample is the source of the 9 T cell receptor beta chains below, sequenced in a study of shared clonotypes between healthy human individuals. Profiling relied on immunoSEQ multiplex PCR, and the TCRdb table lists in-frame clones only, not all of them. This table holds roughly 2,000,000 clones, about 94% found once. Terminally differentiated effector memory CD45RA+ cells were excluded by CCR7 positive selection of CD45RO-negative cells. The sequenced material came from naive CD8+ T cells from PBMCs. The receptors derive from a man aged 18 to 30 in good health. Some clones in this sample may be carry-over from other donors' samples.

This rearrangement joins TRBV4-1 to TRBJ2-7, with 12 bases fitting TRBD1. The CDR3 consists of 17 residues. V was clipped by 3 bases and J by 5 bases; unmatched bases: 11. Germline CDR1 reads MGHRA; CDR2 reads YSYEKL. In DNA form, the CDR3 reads TGCGCCAGCAGCCAGATTGGGACAGGGGGCATAGGGGACGAGCAGTACTTC. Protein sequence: CASSQIGTGGIGDEQYF.

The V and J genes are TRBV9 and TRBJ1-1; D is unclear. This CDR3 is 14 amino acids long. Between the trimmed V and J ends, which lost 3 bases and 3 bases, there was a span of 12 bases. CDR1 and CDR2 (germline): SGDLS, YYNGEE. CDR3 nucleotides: TGTGCCAGCAGCGGGGGTCCTTTGGACACTGAAGCTTTCTTT. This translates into CASSGGPLDTEAFF.

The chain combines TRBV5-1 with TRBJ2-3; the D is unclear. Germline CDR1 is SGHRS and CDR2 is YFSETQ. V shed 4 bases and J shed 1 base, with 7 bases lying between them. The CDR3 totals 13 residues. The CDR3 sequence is CASSPQGTDTQYF. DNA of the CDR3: TGCGCCAGCAGCCCCCAGGGCACAGATACGCAGTATTTT.

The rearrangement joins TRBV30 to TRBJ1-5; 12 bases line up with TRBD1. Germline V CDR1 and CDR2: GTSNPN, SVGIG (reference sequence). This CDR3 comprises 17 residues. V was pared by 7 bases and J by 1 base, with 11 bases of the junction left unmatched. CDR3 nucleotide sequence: TGTGCCTCCTCGGGACAGGGGGCTCTTCGGAGCAATCAGCCCCAGCATTTT. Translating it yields CASSGQGALRSNQPQHF.

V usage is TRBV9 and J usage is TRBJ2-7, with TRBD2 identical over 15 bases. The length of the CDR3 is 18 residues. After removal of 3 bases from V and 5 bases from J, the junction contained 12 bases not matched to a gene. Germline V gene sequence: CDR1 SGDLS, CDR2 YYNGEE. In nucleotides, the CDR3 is TGTGCCAGCAGCGCCTCGGGGACTAGCGGGAGGCCCGGGGACGAGCAGTACTTC. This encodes CASSASGTSGRPGDEQYF. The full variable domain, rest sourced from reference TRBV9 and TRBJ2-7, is DSGVTQTPKHLITATGQRVTLRCSPRSGDLSVYWYQQSLDQGLQFLIQYYNGEERAKGNILERFSAQQFPDLHSELNLSSLELGDSALYFCASSASGTSGRPGDEQYFGPGTRLTVT.

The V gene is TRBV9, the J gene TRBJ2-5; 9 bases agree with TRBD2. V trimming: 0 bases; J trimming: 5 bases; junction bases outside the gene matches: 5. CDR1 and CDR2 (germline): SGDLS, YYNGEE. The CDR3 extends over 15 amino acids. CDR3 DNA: TGTGCCAGCAGCGTAGCTAGCGGGACGGGGGAGACCCAGTACTTC. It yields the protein CASSVASGTGETQYF.

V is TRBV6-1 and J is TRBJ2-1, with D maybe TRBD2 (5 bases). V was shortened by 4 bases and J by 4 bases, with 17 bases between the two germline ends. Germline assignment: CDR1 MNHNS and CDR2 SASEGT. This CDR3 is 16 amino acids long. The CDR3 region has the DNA TGTGCCAGCAGTGGCCAAGCGGTAAACCCTTACAATGAGCAGTTCTTC. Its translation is CASSGQAVNPYNEQFF.

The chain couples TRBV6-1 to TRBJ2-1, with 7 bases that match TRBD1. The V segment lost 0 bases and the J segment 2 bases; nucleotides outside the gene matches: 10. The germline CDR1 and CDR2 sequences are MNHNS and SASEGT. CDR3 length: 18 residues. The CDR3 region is CASSEAVIPGQTYNEQFF. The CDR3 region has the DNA TGTGCCAGCAGTGAAGCGGTAATACCGGGACAGACCTACAATGAGCAGTTCTTC.

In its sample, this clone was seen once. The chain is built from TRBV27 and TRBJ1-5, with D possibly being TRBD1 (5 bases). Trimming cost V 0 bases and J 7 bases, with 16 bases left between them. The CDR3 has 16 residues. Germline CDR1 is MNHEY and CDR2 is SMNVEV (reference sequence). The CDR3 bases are TGTGCCAGCAGTTTATCGGTGGAAGGGGCTGGGCAGCCCCAGCATTTT. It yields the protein CASSLSVEGAGQPQHF.